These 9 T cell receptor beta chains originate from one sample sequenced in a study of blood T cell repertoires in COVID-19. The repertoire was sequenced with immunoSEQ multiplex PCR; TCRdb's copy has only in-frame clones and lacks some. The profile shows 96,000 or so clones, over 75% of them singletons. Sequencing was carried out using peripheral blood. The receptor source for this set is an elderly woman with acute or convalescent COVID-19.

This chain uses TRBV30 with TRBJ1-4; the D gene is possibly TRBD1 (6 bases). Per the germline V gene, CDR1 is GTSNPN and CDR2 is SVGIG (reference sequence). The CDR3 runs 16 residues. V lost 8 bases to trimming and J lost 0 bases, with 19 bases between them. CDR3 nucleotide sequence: TGTGCCGGCCGACCGGGACAAGCTGCAACTAATGAAAAACTGTTTTTT. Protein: CAGRPGQAATNEKLFF.

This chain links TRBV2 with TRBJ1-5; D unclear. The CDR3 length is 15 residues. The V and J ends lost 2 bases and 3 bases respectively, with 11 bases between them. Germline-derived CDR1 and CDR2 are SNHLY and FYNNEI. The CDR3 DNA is TGTGCCAGCAGTGAATACCAGGTTAACAATCAGCCCCAGCATTTT. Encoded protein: CASSEYQVNNQPQHF. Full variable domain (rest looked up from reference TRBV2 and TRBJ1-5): EPEVTQTPSHQVTQMGQEVILRCVPISNHLYFYWYRQILGQKVEFLVSFYNNEISEKSEIFDDQFSVERPDGSNFTLKIRSTKLEDSAMYFCASSEYQVNNQPQHFGDGTRLSIL.

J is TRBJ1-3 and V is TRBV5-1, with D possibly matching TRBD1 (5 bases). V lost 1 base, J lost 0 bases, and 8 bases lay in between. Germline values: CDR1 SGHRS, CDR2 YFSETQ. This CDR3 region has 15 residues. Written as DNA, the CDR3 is TGCGCCAGCAGCTTGAGGGGATCCTCTGGAAACACCATATATTTT. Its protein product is CASSLRGSSGNTIYF.

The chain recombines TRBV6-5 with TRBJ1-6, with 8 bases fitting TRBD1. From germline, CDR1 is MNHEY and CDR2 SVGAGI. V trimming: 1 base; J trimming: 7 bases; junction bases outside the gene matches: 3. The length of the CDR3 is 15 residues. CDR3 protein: CASSYWGQENSPLHF. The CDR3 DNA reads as TGTGCCAGCAGTTACTGGGGACAGGAAAATTCACCCCTCCACTTT.

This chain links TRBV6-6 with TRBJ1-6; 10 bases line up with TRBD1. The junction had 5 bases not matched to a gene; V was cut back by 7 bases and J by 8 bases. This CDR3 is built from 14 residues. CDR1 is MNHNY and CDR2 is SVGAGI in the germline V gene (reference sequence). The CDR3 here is CASTFGTGDSPLHF. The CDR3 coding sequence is TGTGCCAGCACTTTCGGGACAGGGGATTCACCCCTCCACTTT.

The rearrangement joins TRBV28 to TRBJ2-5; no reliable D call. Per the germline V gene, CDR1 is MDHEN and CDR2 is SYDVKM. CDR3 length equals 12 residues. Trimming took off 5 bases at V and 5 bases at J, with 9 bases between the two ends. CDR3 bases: TGTGCCAGCAGTGACACTCTGGAGACCCAGTACTTC. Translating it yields CASSDTLETQYF.

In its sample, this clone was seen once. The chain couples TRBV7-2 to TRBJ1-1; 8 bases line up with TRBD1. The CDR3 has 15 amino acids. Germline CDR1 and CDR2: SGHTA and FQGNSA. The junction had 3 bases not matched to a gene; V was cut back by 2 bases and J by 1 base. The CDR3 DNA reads TGTGCCAGCAGCTTACAGGGGGCTCGGAACACTGAAGCTTTCTTT. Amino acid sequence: CASSLQGARNTEAFF.

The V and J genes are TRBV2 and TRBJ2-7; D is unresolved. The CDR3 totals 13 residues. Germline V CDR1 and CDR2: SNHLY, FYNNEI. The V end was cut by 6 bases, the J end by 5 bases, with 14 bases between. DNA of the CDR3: TGTGCCAGCAGGAACCCCGACGACAACGAGCAGTACTTC. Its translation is CASRNPDDNEQYF. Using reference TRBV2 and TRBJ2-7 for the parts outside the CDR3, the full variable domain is EPEVTQTPSHQVTQMGQEVILRCVPISNHLYFYWYRQILGQKVEFLVSFYNNEISEKSEIFDDQFSVERPDGSNFTLKIRSTKLEDSAMYFCASRNPDDNEQYFGPGTRLTVT.

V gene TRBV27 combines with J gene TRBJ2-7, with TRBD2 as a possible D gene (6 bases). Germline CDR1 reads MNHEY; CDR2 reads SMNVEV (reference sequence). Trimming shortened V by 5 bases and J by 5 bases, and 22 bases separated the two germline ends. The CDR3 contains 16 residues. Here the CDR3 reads CASSPMPVLPGDEQYF. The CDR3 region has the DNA TGTGCCAGCAGTCCTATGCCGGTCCTCCCGGGAGACGAGCAGTACTTC.